The next 11 T cell receptor beta chains were all read from a single sample in a study of human T cells and chemical hapten exposure. MiXCR was run by TCRdb on the RACE reads, yielding one entry per CDR3 protein. The top ten clones hold 1.5% to 1.7% of a sample with tens of thousands of distinct CDR3 sequences, around 7% of them seen once. Noted time point: patch test 1, 2 weeks after DPC sensitization. This sample's treatment: therapeutic diphenylcyclopropenone sensitization with weekly scalp DPC. Source: whole blood, taken in connection with sensitization to the hapten diphenylcyclopropenone (DPC). These receptor sequences come from a woman in her 30s with alopecia areata. Some clones in this sample may be carry-over from other donors' samples.

This clonotype has more than one count but fewer than ten. The J gene is TRBJ1-1, the V gene TRBV13; TRBD1 matches 7 bases. The germline gives CDR1 PRHDT, CDR2 FYEKMQ (reference sequence). With 7 bases clipped from V and 1 base from J, the junction kept 3 bases outside the gene matches. CDR3 length: 13 amino acids. DNA for the CDR3: TGTGCCAGCAACGACAGGGCGAACACTGAAGCTTTCTTT. It codes for CASNDRANTEAFF.

This clonotype was counted at least ten times. This sequence joins TRBV20-1 and TRBJ2-1; no clear D. This CDR3 comprises 14 residues. CDR1 DFQATT and CDR2 SNEGSKA come from the germline V gene (reference sequence). V lost 0 bases, J lost 3 bases, and 9 bases lay in between. The CDR3 DNA follows: TGCAGTGCTAGAGAGGTTGGCTTCTACAATGAGCAGTTCTTC. Its protein product is CSAREVGFYNEQFF.

The chain employs TRBV29-1 and TRBJ1-1, with TRBD1 identical over 7 bases. Germline trimming cut 5 bases from V and 1 base from J; bases unmatched to any gene: 10. Looked up from germline, CDR1 is SQVTM and CDR2 is ANQGSEA. The CDR3 length is 15 residues. CDR3 sequence reads: CSVPRDSARNTEAFF. CDR3 in DNA: TGCAGCGTTCCCCGGGACAGCGCAAGGAACACTGAAGCTTTCTTT.

This clonotype was counted at least ten times. The V call is TRBV7-8, the J call TRBJ2-3; 7 positions match TRBD2. CDR1 and CDR2 (germline): SGHVS, FQNEAQ. The CDR3 is 14 residues long. V dropped 5 bases and J dropped 5; count of bases not matched to a gene: 7. CDR3 residues: CASSPLAGVDTQYF. The CDR3 bases are TGTGCCAGCAGCCCCCTTGCGGGGGTAGATACGCAGTATTTT. Full variable domain (rest looked up from reference TRBV7-8 and TRBJ2-3): GAGVSQSPRYKVAKRGQDVALRCDPISGHVSLFWYQQALGQGPEFLTYFQNEAQLDKSGLPSDRFFAERPEGSVSTLKIQRTQQEDSAVYLCASSPLAGVDTQYFGPGTRLTVL.

This clonotype was counted only a few times. V gene TRBV13 combines with J gene TRBJ2-3, with TRBD1 matching 10 bases. The CDR3 contains 14 residues. The germline V gene encodes CDR1 PRHDT and CDR2 FYEKMQ (reference sequence). Trimming at V came to 4 bases and at J to 3 bases, leaving 1 base not matched to a gene. The CDR3 loop reads CASSWGQGTDTQYF. Here the CDR3 DNA reads TGTGCCAGCAGCTGGGGACAGGGGACAGATACGCAGTATTTT.

The sample holds many counts of this clonotype. This rearrangement joins TRBV12-3 or TRBV12-4 to TRBJ1-5; 7 nucleotides align to TRBD1. Trimming took 6 bases from V and 1 from J; bases not matched to a gene: 6. The CDR3 is 15 amino acids. The CDR3 region is CASSLGDRSNQPQHF. CDR3 in DNA: TGTGCCAGCAGCCTCGGGGACAGAAGCAATCAGCCCCAGCATTTT.

The V call is TRBV6-5, the J call TRBJ2-7; D remains unclear. Trimming cost V 0 bases and J 5 bases, with 11 bases left between them. CDR3 length: 14 amino acids. In germline, CDR1 is MNHEY, CDR2 SVGAGI. The CDR3 bases are TGTGCCAGCAGTTACTCTCCAACAGACGACGAGCAGTACTTC. It codes for CASSYSPTDDEQYF.

This clonotype has ten or more counts. This sequence joins TRBV12-3 or TRBV12-4 and TRBJ1-6; D is unclear. V lost 6 bases to trimming and J lost 6 bases, with 15 bases between them. The CDR3 length is 15 residues. CDR3 sequence (DNA): TGTGCCAGCAGCCCCCGCGGGGTTGGTAATTCACCCCTCCACTTT. It specifies CASSPRGVGNSPLHF.

A word on this clonotype: The junction differs from germline at one of its ends, possibly a read error. The J gene is TRBJ1-3, the V gene TRBV6-5, with D unclear. This CDR3 has 15 amino acids. The germline V gene has CDR1 MNHEY and CDR2 SVGAGI. The CDR3: CATQREGYSGNIIYF. CDR3 coding DNA: TGTGCCACCCAAAGAGAGGGATACTCTGGAAACATCATATATTTT.

This clonotype was seen ten or more times. J is TRBJ1-1 and V is TRBV29-1; 7 bases are shared with TRBD1. This CDR3 is 14 amino acids long. Germline V CDR1 and CDR2: SQVTM, ANQGSEA. Unmatched junction bases numbered 9, after V lost 7 bases and J lost 1 base. The CDR3 reads CSASTGSGNTEAFF. Here the CDR3 DNA reads TGCAGCGCTTCGACAGGGTCGGGGAACACTGAAGCTTTCTTT. The full variable domain, its missing parts supplied by reference TRBV29-1 and TRBJ1-1, is SAVISQKPSRDICQRGTSLTIQCQVDSQVTMMFWYRQQPGQSLTLIATANQGSEATYESGFVIDKFPISRPNLTFSTLTVSNMSPEDSSIYLCSASTGSGNTEAFFGQGTRLTVV.

There are a few counts of this clonotype. One end of the junction does not line up with germline, which may come from a read error. The chain employs TRBV12-3 or TRBV12-4 and TRBJ1-2; D may be TRBD1 (6 bases). This CDR3 has 14 amino acids. The chain's CDR3 is CASSLQGSLVGSPF. The CDR3 coding sequence is TGTGCCAGCAGTTTACAGGGGTCGCTGGTGGGGAGTCCCTTC.